This T cell receptor (beta chain) stems from a study of CD8 T cells in ankylosing spondylitis. Trimming stripped 3 bases from V and 2 bases from J, with 7 bases between. Germline V gene data show CDR1 as KGHSH and CDR2 as LQKENI. This CDR3 contains 14 residues. This clonotype showed up many times. Construction of TCR beta libraries was performed using quantitative 5'-RACE with molecular barcodes. From the 5' RACE reads, TCRdb called clonotypes with MiXCR, one entry per CDR3 protein. The sample holds approximately 220,000 distinct CDR3 sequences, more than 25% seen once. The chain links TRBV18 to TRBJ2-2; no definite D call. Sequencing input: blood, either unsorted or a sorted T cell fraction (not recorded which). The TCR sequence derives from a male donor with ankylosing spondylitis or in good health (not recorded which). DNA for the CDR3: TGTGCCAGCTCACCTGAAAGAAACACCGGGGAGCTGTTTTTT. It yields the protein CASSPERNTGELFF.